This T cell receptor (beta chain) was sequenced during a study of vaccination and CD4 T cells after COVID-19. Sample treatment: approximately 9-day PBMC culture with coronavirus spike peptide pools or control peptides (ViraFEST assay). On this clonotype itself: No antigen is known for it.

Sequenced with the Oncomine TCR Beta short-read assay was DNA taken from cultured CD4+ T cells. Using its own MiXCR run on the PCR reads, TCRdb lists one record per CDR3 protein. Of under 20,000 distinct CDR3 sequences listed, 40% to 55% are singletons. The CDR3 has 13 residues. The germline CDR1 and CDR2 sequences are SEHNR and FQNEAQ (reference sequence). The V end lost 5 bases, the J end lost 1 base, and 8 bases lay between the germline ends. Source: CD4+ T cells from blood, cultured in vitro, taken before SARS-CoV-2 vaccination. The chain combines TRBV7-9 with TRBJ1-1; D unresolved. This clonotype was obtained from a human donor who had recovered from COVID-19. CDR3 nucleotides: TGTGCCAGCAGCCTTACAACGAACACTGAAGCTTTCTTT. It translates to CASSLTTNTEAFF.